These 10 T cell receptor beta chains were sequenced from one sample in a study of blood T cell repertoires in COVID-19. Repertoires were generated with immunoSEQ multiplex PCR, while TCRdb's copy carries only in-frame clones and drops some. This table has over 200,000 clones, about 87% appearing once. Source material: peripheral blood. These TCRs come from a man in his thirties or forties with COVID-19, enrolled during active disease.

The V and J genes are TRBV10-3 and TRBJ1-2; perhaps TRBD1 as D (5 bases). Per the germline V gene, CDR1 is ENHRY and CDR2 is SYGVKD. V dropped 6 bases and J dropped 3 bases, with 11 bases sitting between them. The CDR3 has 13 residues. CDR3 in amino acids: CAIRSGTDYGYTF. The DNA of the CDR3 is TGTGCCATCAGGAGCGGGACGGACTATGGCTACACCTTC.

The CDR3 spells CASSYNPLLYGYTF. The DNA for the CDR3 is TGTGCCAGCAGTTACAATCCCCTACTCTATGGCTACACCTTC. The V call is TRBV6-5, the J call TRBJ1-2; D is ambiguous. Germline V gene data show CDR1 as MNHEY and CDR2 as SVGAGI. The length of the CDR3 is 14 residues. V was cut by 2 bases and J by 4 bases, with 11 bases left in between.

Here the CDR3 reads CSVEEARVAKNIQYF. For the CDR3, the DNA is TGCAGCGTTGAAGAGGCTCGGGTAGCCAAAAACATTCAGTACTTC. The genes are TRBV29-1 and TRBJ2-4, with D hard to call. CDR1 and CDR2 (germline): SQVTM, ANQGSEA. Trimming stripped 0 bases from V and 0 bases from J, with 9 bases between. The CDR3 runs to 15 residues.

The table lists this clone with a count of one. The J gene is TRBJ2-5, the V gene TRBV24-1; unclear D gene. The CDR3 extends over 12 amino acids. Germline assignment: CDR1 KGHDR and CDR2 SFDVKD. V lost 3 bases and J 4 bases, leaving 5 bases between the germline ends. In nucleotides, the CDR3 is TGTGCCACCAGTGATACTACAGAGACCCAGTACTTC. It is translated as CATSDTTETQYF.

This chain connects TRBV28 to TRBJ2-1; TRBD2 aligns across 11 bases. V lost 10 bases, J lost 11 bases, and 7 bases stayed unmatched. From germline, CDR1 is MDHEN and CDR2 SYDVKM. The CDR3 runs 12 residues. CDR3 sequence: CAITSGRSQQFF. The DNA of the CDR3 is TGTGCCATCACTAGCGGGAGAAGTCAGCAGTTCTTC.

V gene TRBV7-2 combines with J gene TRBJ2-2, with 10 bases matching TRBD2. Germline CDR1 SGHTA, CDR2 FQGNSA. The CDR3 length is 18 residues. J was trimmed by 5 bases and V by 4 bases; bases with no gene match: 13. The CDR3 loop is CASSSGAGGLFDTGELFF. The CDR3 nucleotides are TGTGCCAGCAGCTCGGGAGCGGGGGGGCTATTTGATACCGGGGAGCTGTTTTTT.

The genes are TRBV7-2 and TRBJ2-1, with 8 bases that match TRBD1. Losses at the gene ends were 5 bases for V and 7 bases for J; bases not matched to a gene: 10. This CDR3 is 15 amino acids long. In germline, CDR1 is SGHTA, CDR2 FQGNSA. CDR3 sequence: CASSPPGQGPNEQFF. The CDR3 coding sequence is TGTGCCAGCAGCCCGCCCGGACAGGGTCCGAATGAGCAGTTCTTC.

J is TRBJ1-2 and V is TRBV24-1; possible D gene TRBD1, 5 bases. CDR3 length: 11 amino acids. Trimming removed 9 bases at V and 4 bases at J, with 8 bases between. Per the germline V gene, CDR1 is KGHDR and CDR2 is SFDVKD. The DNA of the CDR3 is TGTGCCACCCAGGGCCTCTATGGCTACACCTTC. Amino acid sequence: CATQGLYGYTF.

Only a few counts were recorded for this clone. The V gene is TRBV7-8, the J gene TRBJ1-1; D perhaps matches TRBD1 (6 bases). In germline, CDR1 is SGHVS, CDR2 FQNEAQ. Deletions cut 5 bases from V and 6 bases from J, with 13 bases between. The CDR3 length is 13 residues. In nucleotides, the CDR3 is TGTGCCAGCAGCGCTGACAGGAGATCTGAAGCTTTCTTT. Its protein product is CASSADRRSEAFF.

The CDR3 region has the DNA TGTGCCAGCAGCTTAGTGGTAATCTATCGCTCCCAAGAGACCCAGTACTTC. Encoded protein: CASSLVVIYRSQETQYF. The chain uses TRBV11-3 and TRBJ2-5; D is uncertain. Trimming shortened V by 1 base and J by 1 base, and 16 bases separated the two germline ends. CDR3 size: 17 residues. CDR1 is SGHNT and CDR2 is YENEEA in the germline V gene.